The present T cell receptor (beta chain) was sequenced within a study of monozygotic twins with inflammatory bowel disease. Study outcomes and limitations: Support was lacking for any single strong IBD-associated signal or clonotype.

Comment on this clonotype: Its specificity is unknown.

Addition of UMIs with a 6-nucleotide sample barcode was achieved by template switching. PCR of TCRalpha and TCRbeta cDNA was nested, with two rounds of around 16 and 10 cycles. TCRdb reprocessed the 5' RACE reads, with one entry per CDR3 protein and no DNA. Here the sample table reports 120,000 to 150,000 distinct CDR3 sequences. Specimen: blood. The receptor comes from a human donor with ulcerative colitis or Crohn's disease, or a healthy co-twin of an affected twin (not recorded which).

The CDR3: CASSLDFSSNQPQHF. The chain couples TRBV5-1 to TRBJ1-5. The CDR3 has 15 amino acids. Germline assignment: CDR1 SGHRS and CDR2 YFSETQ.